This T cell receptor (beta chain) was identified in a study of pediatric ulcerative colitis (dated by TCRdb to between 2018 and 2021). Notes on the research overall: Among the ulcerative colitis patients, over five had pancolitis and two had left-sided colitis, and histology in every patient was consistent with ulcerative colitis. From about ten newly diagnosed, treatment-naive pediatric ulcerative colitis patients and a few non-IBD control children, paired blood and rectal samples were collected. By Pediatric Ulcerative Colitis Activity Index, mild disease was classified in two patients, moderate disease in four and acute severe colitis in three. General conclusions and limits of the study: A couple of rectal CDR3 clonotypes were present in all ulcerative colitis patients and in none of the controls. Significantly higher autologous blood-rectal clonal overlap was found in ulcerative colitis patients than in controls, which suggested increased T cell trafficking to inflamed tissue. Controls, mild-moderate and acute severe colitis patients were separated by rectal repertoire features, and reduced rectal diversity due to clonal expansions was observed in acute severe colitis. With only a handful of individuals, the healthy control group was small. Because repertoires were derived from total lymphocyte DNA, patterns in rare subsets such as regulatory T cells may not have been reflected. A couple of patients' blood samples yielded substantially fewer templates for technical reasons and were excluded from blood-rectal overlap analysis.

Rearranged CDR3 beta regions were amplified from genomic DNA with multiplex V and J primers using the immunoSEQ TRB Survey service. Survey-level sequencing depth of up to 500,000 reads per sample was used to keep depth equal across samples. Libraries were purified and pooled, and sequencing was performed on Illumina technology. The study's processing was this. immunoSEQ online tools were used for productive clonality, sample overlap, pairwise scatters, CDR3 beta length, V/D/J gene usage and productiveness. Calculated diversity was the number of unique rearrangements divided by total templates times 100; Shannon and Simpson indices were also computed. Principal component analysis used the R prcomp function and ggbiplot package on Z-score normalized data. Blood-rectal clonal overlap within each subject was quantified with Morisita's index. TCRdb obtained this table from immuneACCESS and retained in-frame rearrangements with V and J assigned. These tables miss some clones; where compared with another copy, unresolved V genes account for less than half of the shortfall, and the remainder is unexplained. The DNA gave D and trimming, while V, J and clone size come from that table. Within this sample are 55,000 to 75,000 clones, with approximately 87% of them counted one time only. The ten most abundant clones make up roughly 3% of the sample.

Notes on this clone: Its target antigen remains unknown. No much larger clonotype is one base removed from it; base qualities were not supplied.

From the cysteine through the phenylalanine, the CDR3 covers 14 amino acids. Solely the CDR3 DNA is kept, with 42 bases framed from the first base. Taken from the germline V gene, the CDR1 and CDR2 loops are SGHNT and YENEEA. Germline trimming amounts to 5 bases on V and 2 bases on J, with 5 as the count of junction bases outside the gene matches. Before the diagnostic colonoscopy, none of the ulcerative colitis patients had been given immunosuppressive medication. Blood was sampled at the same time as the colonoscopy. The Wizard kit (Promega) was used to extract genomic DNA from the blood and intestinal samples.

This receptor was identified in a boy between 10 and 17 years old with severe ulcerative colitis. Sequencing input: blood. This sequence uses TRBV11-3 and TRBJ2-7, and 8 junctional nucleotides match TRBD1. The CDR3 here reads CASSQGQAPYEQYF. The DNA sequence is given as TGTGCCAGCAGCCAGGGACAGGCGCCCTACGAGCAGTACTTC.